Below are 22 T cell receptor beta chains sequenced from a single sample in a study of T cell responses to AZD1222 COVID-19 vaccine. Sequencing was performed with immunoSEQ multiplex PCR; in TCRdb, only in-frame clones are kept and a portion is missing. The sample lists around 200,000 clones, approximately 90% seen once, with roughly 0.98% in the top ten. The sequenced sample was peripheral blood, obtained on day 0 of AZD1222 vaccination. The receptors shown here come from an adult in good health.

The sample holds one count of this clone. The chain combines TRBV6-6 with TRBJ2-5, with 7 bases identical to TRBD1. V lost 5 bases to trimming and J lost 5 bases; unmatched junction nucleotides: 8. Germline values: CDR1 MNHNY, CDR2 SVGAGI (reference sequence). The CDR3 runs to 14 residues. CDR3 sequence (DNA): TGTGCCAGCAGTCCTTCAGGGGGACGGGAGACCCAGTACTTC. It translates to CASSPSGGRETQYF.

The chain carries TRBV28 and TRBJ2-7; 7 bases agree with TRBD1. Trimming removed 3 bases from V and 2 bases from J; junction bases left unmatched: 4. This CDR3 is 14 amino acids long. The germline CDR1 and CDR2 sequences are MDHEN and SYDVKM. The CDR3 reads CASSLTGSTYEQYF. The CDR3 bases are TGTGCCAGCAGTTTGACAGGGAGTACCTACGAGCAGTACTTC.

J is TRBJ2-1 and V is TRBV15, with D perhaps TRBD1 (6 bases). CDR1 is LNHNV and CDR2 is YYDKDF in the germline V gene (reference sequence). Trimming removed 3 bases at V and 15 bases at J, with 12 bases between. CDR3 length: 11 amino acids. CDR3 amino acids: CATSRDSGAFF. The CDR3 bases are TGTGCCACCAGCAGGGACAGTGGTGCGTTCTTC. Using reference TRBV15 and TRBJ2-1 for the parts outside the CDR3, the full variable domain is DAMVIQNPRYQVTQFGKPVTLSCSQTLNHNVMYWYQQKSSQAPKLLFHYYDKDFNNEADTPDNFQSRRPNTSFCFLDIRSPGLGDTAMYLCATSRDSGAFFGPGTRLTVL.

This rearrangement joins TRBV9 to TRBJ2-5; weak D call: TRBD1 (6 bases). V lost 0 bases, J lost 1 base, and 10 bases lay in between. Germline CDR1 reads SGDLS; CDR2 reads YYNGEE. This CDR3 contains 15 residues. CDR3 residues: CASSVEADSQETQYF. CDR3 bases: TGTGCCAGCAGCGTAGAGGCGGACAGCCAAGAGACCCAGTACTTC.

This sequence joins TRBV27 and TRBJ2-2; 10 bases map to TRBD2. V shed 6 bases and J 6 bases; nucleotides not matched to a gene: 7. CDR3 length: 15 amino acids. Germline CDR1 is MNHEY and CDR2 is SMNVEV (reference sequence). The CDR3 DNA reads as TGTGCCAGCAGGTCTAGCGGGAGTATCTCCGGGGAGCTGTTTTTT. This gives the protein CASRSSGSISGELFF.

The V call is TRBV19, the J call TRBJ2-5; D gene uncertain. Germline loops: CDR1 LNHDA, CDR2 SQIVND (reference sequence). The CDR3 totals 17 residues. Between the trimmed V and J ends, which lost 3 bases and 2 bases, there was a span of 19 bases. In nucleotides, the CDR3 is TGTGCCAGTAGTATGCTCTTCGTGGGGTTTGAACAAGAGACCCAGTACTTC. Protein sequence: CASSMLFVGFEQETQYF.

J is TRBJ2-1 and V is TRBV28, with 12 nucleotides matching TRBD2. Germline CDR1 and CDR2: MDHEN and SYDVKM. This CDR3 spans 15 amino acids. V lost 5 bases and J lost 4; bases outside the gene matches: 3. CDR3 in amino acids: CASSLTSGSYNEQFF. The CDR3 DNA sequence: TGTGCCAGCAGTCTGACTAGCGGGAGTTACAATGAGCAGTTCTTC.

The J gene is TRBJ2-7, the V gene TRBV5-1, with 7 nucleotides matching TRBD2. Losses at the gene ends were 6 bases for V and 1 base for J; bases not matched to a gene: 4. Germline loops: CDR1 SGHRS, CDR2 YFSETQ. The CDR3 is made up of 13 amino acids. Written as DNA, the CDR3 is TGCGCCAGCACCTGGGACTATTCCTACGAGCAGTACTTC. It codes for CASTWDYSYEQYF.

The chain carries TRBV6-2 or TRBV6-3 and TRBJ2-7; 10 bases map to TRBD1. CDR1 and CDR2 from the germline V gene are MNHEY and SVGEGT. This CDR3 contains 17 residues. V gave up 0 bases and J gave up 1 base; unmatched junction bases: 6. CDR3 region: CASSYSLTGGFSYEQYF. Written as DNA, the CDR3 is TGTGCCAGCAGTTACTCCCTGACAGGGGGCTTTTCCTACGAGCAGTACTTC.

The CDR3 DNA reads TGTGCCAGCAGCTTAGATCCGGGGACACCCTCCGGCTACACCTTC. Translated: CASSLDPGTPSGYTF. The chain has TRBV11-2 and TRBJ1-2; tentatively, D is TRBD1 (6 bases). This CDR3 region has 15 residues. Germline V lookup: CDR1 SGHAT, CDR2 FQNNGV. V lost 0 bases and J lost 8, with 16 bases in between.

V and J are TRBV5-1 and TRBJ2-1; D call uncertain. This CDR3 contains 12 residues. The germline CDR1 and CDR2 sequences are SGHRS and YFSETQ. V was trimmed by 4 bases and J by 14 bases, leaving 16 bases between them. Here the CDR3 DNA reads TGCGCCAGCAGCATTAAGGGCAACGAGGAGTTCTTC. Translation gives CASSIKGNEEFF.

J is TRBJ2-2 and V is TRBV10-3; TRBD2 might be the D (6 bases). Germline V gene data show CDR1 as ENHRY and CDR2 as SYGVKD. CDR3 size: 12 residues. CDR3: CASGSGVGELFF. The CDR3 DNA sequence: TGTGCGAGCGGGTCTGGGGTCGGGGAGCTGTTTTTT.

The gene calls are TRBV10-2 and TRBJ1-5; unclear D gene. The CDR3 has 14 residues. Germline-derived CDR1 and CDR2 are WSHSY and SAAADI. The ends were cut back, 3 bases at V and 2 bases at J, with 8 bases in the middle. In nucleotides, the CDR3 is TGCGCCAGCAGTGATGATGGGGGCAATCAGCCCCAGCATTTT. This codes for CASSDDGGNQPQHF.

The chain recombines TRBV15 with TRBJ1-4; D might be TRBD1 (5 bases). With 0 bases removed from V and 7 bases from J, the gap between germline ends came to 12 bases. Germline assignment: CDR1 LNHNV and CDR2 YYDKDF (reference sequence). The CDR3 is made up of 15 amino acids. CDR3 sequence: CATSRDKGRGEKLFF. The CDR3 region has the DNA TGTGCCACCAGCAGAGATAAGGGGAGAGGTGAAAAACTGTTTTTT.

The gene calls are TRBV2 and TRBJ1-1; maybe TRBD1 (5 bases). From germline, CDR1 is SNHLY and CDR2 FYNNEI. Trimming left V 3 bases short and J 3 bases short, with 14 bases between. CDR3 length equals 15 residues. CDR3 sequence reads: CASSDGRAYDTEAFF. The CDR3 DNA reads as TGTGCCAGCAGTGATGGCAGGGCCTACGACACTGAAGCTTTCTTT.

This chain uses TRBV28 with TRBJ2-7; D is possibly TRBD2 (6 bases). Germline lookup yields CDR1 MDHEN and CDR2 SYDVKM. The germline V and J ends were trimmed by 8 bases and 4 bases, with 24 bases remaining between them. The CDR3 runs 16 residues. This chain's CDR3 is CASLPLGRGRGYEQYF. CDR3 DNA: TGTGCCAGCCTCCCGTTGGGTCGGGGGAGAGGGTACGAGCAGTACTTC.

The V gene is TRBV5-4, the J gene TRBJ2-7, with 10 bases identical to TRBD2. V was pared by 3 bases and J by 1 base, with 7 bases of the junction left unmatched. Germline V gene lookup returns CDR1 SGHNT and CDR2 YYREEE (reference sequence). The CDR3 runs 16 residues. Written as DNA, the CDR3 is TGTGCCAGCAGCTCCTCCACTAGCGGGGATTCCTACGAGCAGTACTTC. Encoded protein: CASSSSTSGDSYEQYF.

J is TRBJ1-1 and V is TRBV6-1, with unresolved D. The length of the CDR3 is 18 residues. The V end lost 0 bases, the J end lost 2 bases, and 19 bases lay between the germline ends. Germline-derived CDR1 and CDR2 are MNHNS and SASEGT. CDR3 nucleotides: TGTGCCAGCAGTGAAGCAGGCTTCATTAGAGACCTAAACACTGAAGCTTTCTTT. Translating gives CASSEAGFIRDLNTEAFF.

The rearrangement links TRBV4-3 to TRBJ1-1; possible D gene TRBD1, 5 bases. Germline V gene data show CDR1 as LGHNA and CDR2 as YSLEER. CDR3 length: 17 amino acids. The V gene lost 1 base and the J gene lost 0 bases, with 15 bases spanning the gap. The CDR3 is CASSQGGGRGMNTEAFF. The DNA for the CDR3 is TGCGCCAGCAGCCAAGGGGGCGGGCGCGGCATGAACACTGAAGCTTTCTTT.

This chain connects TRBV9 to TRBJ1-2, with TRBD1 matching over 7 bases. Trimming removed 2 bases from V and 8 bases from J; junction bases left unmatched: 12. Germline loops: CDR1 SGDLS, CDR2 YYNGEE. The length of the CDR3 is 15 residues. CDR3 in amino acids: CASSVGVGGQRGYTF. The DNA for the CDR3 is TGTGCCAGCAGCGTGGGAGTTGGGGGACAGAGAGGCTACACCTTC.

This chain uses TRBV28 with TRBJ2-3, with TRBD2 identical over 14 bases. V lost 0 bases to trimming and J lost 5 bases; unmatched junction nucleotides: 1. This CDR3 comprises 16 residues. CDR1 is MDHEN and CDR2 is SYDVKM in the germline V gene. The CDR3 DNA is TGTGCCAGCAGTTTATGGGGACTAGCGGGAGTAGATACGCAGTATTTT. Encoded protein: CASSLWGLAGVDTQYF.

This clone has just one count. The chain carries TRBV18 and TRBJ2-2; D is undetermined. Per germline, CDR1 KGHSH and CDR2 LQKENI. With 2 bases removed from V and 6 bases from J, the gap between germline ends came to 16 bases. The CDR3 runs 16 residues. This CDR3 reads CASSPYSQEGAGELFF. DNA of the CDR3: TGTGCCAGCTCACCATACTCCCAAGAAGGTGCCGGGGAGCTGTTTTTT.